This T cell receptor beta chain came from a study of Ad26.COV2.S vaccination and SARS-CoV-2 variants. Germline lookup yields CDR1 LGHNA and CDR2 YNFKEQ. V lost 0 bases to trimming and J lost 3 bases, with 12 bases between them. The CDR3 sequence is 16 residues long. Treatment specified: over 15 received Ad26.COV2.S at low or high dose, single or two shots; about 5 received placebo; per-sample allocation not given. Specimen acquisition occurred on day 63 following the initial vaccine or placebo injection. Clones were read by immunoSEQ multiplex PCR, and TCRdb kept only the in-frame ones, dropping some. The sample records approximately 450,000 clones, approximately 90% being singletons.

The genes are TRBV4-2 and TRBJ2-1; D perhaps matches TRBD2 (6 bases). The sequence derives from a person aged 18-60 years who received the Ad26.COV2.S COVID-19 vaccine or a placebo. The source material was peripheral blood, sampled in a trial of Ad26.COV2.S vaccine versus placebo. For the CDR3, the DNA is TGTGCCAGCAGCCAAGATCACGGGAGAGGCTACAATGAGCAGTTCTTC. Its translation: CASSQDHGRGYNEQFF.